The sample holds many counts of the clone carrying this TCR beta chain. These data belong to a study of tumor-infiltrating lymphocytes in oesophageal squamous cell carcinoma. Via MiXCR, TCRdb re-called the PCR reads, giving one row per CDR3 protein. The sample has nearly 20,000 distinct CDR3 sequences, under 50% seen once. CDR1 and CDR2 from the germline V gene are MGHDK and SYGVNS. This CDR3 is 13 amino acids long. V gave up 2 bases and J gave up 4 bases, with 9 bases separating them. This rearrangement joins TRBV25-1 to TRBJ2-7; weak D call: TRBD2 (5 bases). Sequencing was done on a sample of blood. The source of this sequence is a male donor with esophageal squamous cell carcinoma. The CDR3 nucleotides read TGTGCCAGCAGTGAAAATACGGGATACGAGCAGTACTTC. Its translation is CASSENTGYEQYF.